These 23 T cell receptor beta chains were sequenced from one sample in a study of shared clonotypes between healthy human individuals. Measured with immunoSEQ multiplex PCR; TCRdb has only the in-frame clones, and not every one. The repertoire holds 2 million to 2.5 million clones, approximately 95% seen once, with 0.13% in the top ten. The specimen sequenced was naive CD4+ T cells sorted from blood. Regarding subset: CD45RA+ positively selected. These receptors came from a man aged 18-30 years in good health.

The rearrangement uses TRBV9 and TRBJ2-7; 8 bases fit TRBD1. With 3 bases clipped from V and 5 bases from J, the junction kept 10 bases outside the gene matches. Per the germline V gene, CDR1 is SGDLS and CDR2 is YYNGEE. The CDR3 is made up of 15 amino acids. In nucleotides, the CDR3 is TGTGCCAGCAGCGCAACAGGACAGGGCTTGAACGAGCAGTACTTC. It specifies CASSATGQGLNEQYF.

V is TRBV6-4 and J is TRBJ1-6; D is possibly TRBD1 (5 bases). Germline V gene lookup returns CDR1 MRHNA and CDR2 SNTAGT. Trimming pared 6 bases from V and 7 bases from J, leaving 10 bases between. This CDR3 contains 13 residues. CDR3 bases: TGTGCCAGCAGGTTGGGGGGAAATTCACCCCTCCACTTT. Translation: CASRLGGNSPLHF.

The rearrangement links TRBV15 to TRBJ1-5; D unresolved. Germline CDR1 reads LNHNV; CDR2 reads YYDKDF (reference sequence). V lost 0 bases and J 9 bases, leaving 9 bases between the germline ends. The CDR3 length is 13 residues. The CDR3 DNA reads as TGTGCCACCAGCAGAGATAGTACGGTGCCCCAGCATTTT. Its protein product is CATSRDSTVPQHF. The variable domain in full, with the rest retrieved from reference TRBV15 and TRBJ1-5, is DAMVIQNPRYQVTQFGKPVTLSCSQTLNHNVMYWYQQKSSQAPKLLFHYYDKDFNNEADTPDNFQSRRPNTSFCFLDIRSPGLGDTAMYLCATSRDSTVPQHFGDGTRLSIL.

In its sample, this clone was seen once. This chain links TRBV4-1 with TRBJ1-1, with a weak D call TRBD1 (6 bases). CDR3 length equals 17 residues. Germline values: CDR1 MGHRA, CDR2 YSYEKL. The V end was cut by 3 bases, the J end by 1 base, with 18 bases between. As DNA, the CDR3 is TGCGCCAGCAGCCAGGATGGATCACAGGGAACGAACACTGAAGCTTTCTTT. It is translated as CASSQDGSQGTNTEAFF.

The V and J genes are TRBV6-5 and TRBJ1-2; no definite D call. Between the trimmed V and J ends, which lost 4 bases and 4 bases, there was a span of 7 bases. The CDR3 has 12 residues. Per germline, CDR1 MNHEY and CDR2 SVGAGI. For the CDR3, the DNA is TGTGCCAGCAGTTCCGTTCCCTATGGCTACACCTTC. Protein product: CASSSVPYGYTF.

CDR3 sequence: CASSSQGSTEAFF. CDR3 in DNA: TGTGCCAGCAGTTCCCAGGGTAGCACTGAAGCTTTCTTT. This chain uses TRBV2 with TRBJ1-1; D possibly corresponds to TRBD1 (5 bases). V was pared by 5 bases and J by 4 bases, with 11 bases between. Germline CDR1 is SNHLY and CDR2 is FYNNEI. The CDR3 consists of 13 residues.

The chain is built from TRBV7-6 and TRBJ2-2; 12 bases fit TRBD2. V was pared by 6 bases and J by 5 bases, with 10 bases of the junction left unmatched. The germline gives CDR1 SGHVS, CDR2 FNYEAQ. CDR3 size: 17 residues. This CDR3 is CASRATSGSEWTGELFF. The CDR3 DNA reads as TGTGCCAGCAGGGCGACTAGCGGGAGCGAGTGGACCGGGGAGCTGTTTTTT. Full variable domain (outside the CDR3, taken from reference TRBV7-6 and TRBJ2-2): GAGVSQSPRYKVTKRGQDVALRCDPISGHVSLYWYRQALGQGPEFLTYFNYEAQQDKSGLPNDRFSAERPEGSISTLTIQRTEQRDSAMYRCASRATSGSEWTGELFFGEGSRLTVL.

CDR3 protein: CASSEAWTIGTMNGRNNTIYF. CDR3 nucleotides: TGTGCCAGCAGTGAAGCTTGGACGATCGGAACAATGAACGGGCGAAACAACACCATATATTTT. V gene TRBV2 combines with J gene TRBJ1-3, with D unclear. V was pared by 0 bases and J by 7 bases, with 31 bases between. The CDR3 is 21 amino acids. Germline V gives CDR1 SNHLY, CDR2 FYNNEI.

The chain recombines TRBV2 with TRBJ1-1; D may be TRBD1 (5 bases). CDR1 and CDR2 (germline): SNHLY, FYNNEI. V lost 9 bases to trimming and J lost 1 base, with 9 bases between them. The CDR3 is made up of 12 amino acids. The CDR3 bases are TGTGCCAGTACCACAGGGAACACTGAAGCTTTCTTT. As protein: CASTTGNTEAFF.

The V and J genes are TRBV7-9 and TRBJ1-4, with 7 nucleotides matching TRBD1. The germline V gene has CDR1 SEHNR and CDR2 FQNEAQ (reference sequence). The CDR3 covers 16 residues. V shed 1 base, J shed 1 base, and the junction held 3 bases outside the gene matches. CDR3 DNA sequence: TGTGCCAGCAGCTTAGGACAGGGTTTAACTAATGAAAAACTGTTTTTT. Translating gives CASSLGQGLTNEKLFF.

This clone was picked up one time. This chain links TRBV7-9 with TRBJ2-5; unclear D gene. Germline CDR1 is SEHNR and CDR2 is FQNEAQ (reference sequence). CDR3 length: 15 residues. V lost 5 bases and J 4 bases, leaving 17 bases between the germline ends. The CDR3: CASSLLLDRAETQYF. The CDR3 DNA reads TGTGCCAGCAGCCTATTATTGGACCGGGCAGAGACCCAGTACTTC.

This chain connects TRBV20-1 to TRBJ2-5; D gene unclear. Deletions cut 4 bases from V and 5 bases from J, with 5 bases between. The CDR3 has 10 amino acids. The germline V gene encodes CDR1 DFQATT and CDR2 SNEGSKA (reference sequence). CDR3 sequence: CSAMGETQYF. The CDR3 nucleotides are TGCAGTGCTATGGGGGAGACCCAGTACTTC.

The chain joins TRBV7-9 to TRBJ2-3; TRBD1 matches 8 bases. Trimming removed 10 bases from V and 5 bases from J; junction bases left unmatched: 8. The germline V gene has CDR1 SEHNR and CDR2 FQNEAQ (reference sequence). The CDR3 sequence is 13 residues long. The CDR3 sequence: CAINRGMEDTQYF. The DNA for the CDR3 is TGTGCCATCAACAGGGGGATGGAAGATACGCAGTATTTT.

A note on this clone: Other DNA sequences in the sample encode the same CDR3. The chain carries TRBV18 and TRBJ1-3; no reliable D call. There are 15 residues in the CDR3. CDR1 KGHSH and CDR2 LQKENI come from the germline V gene. The V end was cut by 3 bases, the J end by 0 bases, with 9 bases between. CDR3 amino acids: CASSPSGSSGNTIYF. Written as DNA, the CDR3 is TGTGCCAGCTCACCGTCGGGAAGCTCTGGAAACACCATATATTTT.

This chain links TRBV6-1 with TRBJ1-2; D remains ambiguous. Germline V gene data show CDR1 as MNHNS and CDR2 as SASEGT. Trimming took off 7 bases at V and 5 bases at J, with 17 bases between the two ends. This CDR3 contains 14 residues. The CDR3: CASKGRENSYGYTF. The CDR3 DNA reads TGTGCCAGCAAAGGACGGGAGAACTCTTATGGCTACACCTTC.

The chain employs TRBV7-2 and TRBJ2-7; D uncertain. The V end was cut by 2 bases, the J end by 4 bases, with 6 bases between. This CDR3 comprises 12 residues. CDR1 is SGHTA and CDR2 is FQGNSA in the germline V gene. The CDR3 DNA reads TGTGCCAGCAGCTTATATGGTTACGAGCAGTACTTC. Residues: CASSLYGYEQYF.

This rearrangement joins TRBV4-1 to TRBJ1-1; 7 bases align to TRBD1. The J segment lost 1 base and the V segment lost 1 base, leaving 9 bases of the junction unmatched. CDR3 length: 17 residues. The germline V gene encodes CDR1 MGHRA and CDR2 YSYEKL. The CDR3 bases are TGCGCCAGCAGCCAAGGGGGGGCAGGGGGAACGAACACTGAAGCTTTCTTT. It yields the protein CASSQGGAGGTNTEAFF.

The chain uses TRBV28 and TRBJ1-2; D is unresolved. This CDR3 contains 13 residues. V shed 5 bases and J shed 4 bases, with 11 bases lying between them. Germline V lookup: CDR1 MDHEN, CDR2 SYDVKM. CDR3 sequence: CASSLATPYGYTF. CDR3 nucleotides: TGTGCCAGCAGTCTGGCAACGCCCTATGGCTACACCTTC.

The chain has TRBV28 and TRBJ2-7, with D hard to call. Germline assignment: CDR1 MDHEN and CDR2 SYDVKM. Between the trimmed V and J ends, which lost 5 bases and 3 bases, there was a span of 8 bases. The CDR3 contains 12 residues. CDR3 region: CASSVDIYEQYF. Here the CDR3 DNA reads TGTGCCAGCAGTGTCGACATCTACGAGCAGTACTTC.

The genes are TRBV19 and TRBJ2-2; D possibly corresponds to TRBD1 (6 bases). The CDR3 contains 16 residues. The germline V gene has CDR1 LNHDA and CDR2 SQIVND (reference sequence). V dropped 6 bases and J dropped 7 bases, with 21 bases sitting between them. The CDR3 is CASSRSYRVDGGELFF. The CDR3, as DNA: TGTGCCAGTAGCCGATCTTACAGGGTCGATGGCGGGGAGCTGTTTTTT.

DNA for the CDR3: TGTGCCAGCAGCTCATTAGCGGGGGGGCGGCAAGAGACCCAGTACTTC. It yields the protein CASSSLAGGRQETQYF. This chain links TRBV11-2 with TRBJ2-5, with 11 positions matching TRBD2. V dropped 4 bases and J dropped 2; count of bases not matched to a gene: 6. The CDR3 runs 16 residues. The germline CDR1 and CDR2 sequences are SGHAT and FQNNGV.

The V gene is TRBV5-1, the J gene TRBJ1-6; TRBD1 matches at 7 bases. This CDR3 has 19 residues. Trimming removed 0 bases from V and 0 bases from J; junction bases left unmatched: 9. Germline V CDR1 and CDR2: SGHRS, YFSETQ. CDR3 DNA sequence: TGCGCCAGCAGCTTGGCCGGGGTTGGGGACAGCTCCTATAATTCACCCCTCCACTTT. Its translation: CASSLAGVGDSSYNSPLHF.

This clone appeared once. V gene TRBV5-1 combines with J gene TRBJ1-2; the match to TRBD1 covers 7 bases. With 0 bases clipped from V and 2 bases from J, the junction kept 10 bases outside the gene matches. The CDR3 is made up of 17 amino acids. Germline V CDR1 and CDR2: SGHRS, YFSETQ. The CDR3 protein is CASSLGETGTVNYGYTF. Written as DNA, the CDR3 is TGCGCCAGCAGCTTGGGAGAAACAGGGACAGTGAACTATGGCTACACCTTC.